Below, one T cell receptor beta chain is given with its context. The data derive from a study of blood T cell repertoires in COVID-19. Profiled with immunoSEQ multiplex PCR; TCRdb holds only in-frame clones, not every one. The profile shows about 150,000 clones, 85% to 95% of them singletons. This receptor was identified in a man aged 50 to 60 with acute or convalescent COVID-19. Material: peripheral blood.

The DNA for the CDR3 is TGCGCCAGCAGTGTCGGGACAGGGAGCTCCTACGAGCAGTACTTC. This codes for CASSVGTGSSYEQYF. The chain joins TRBV5-1 to TRBJ2-7; TRBD1 matches at 9 bases. Germline trimming cut 5 bases from V and 0 bases from J; bases unmatched to any gene: 6. The germline CDR1 and CDR2 sequences are SGHRS and YFSETQ. The CDR3 has 15 residues.